These 14 T cell receptor beta chains share one sample of origin, sequenced in a study of cytotoxic CD8 clonotypes in ibrutinib-treated CLL. The protocol was immunoSEQ multiplex PCR, while the TCRdb copy is restricted to in-frame clones and leaves out a portion. The sample lists about 63,000 clones; approximately 75% were seen once. The specimen was PBMCs, collected after 12 months of ibrutinib treatment. Receptors originate from a human donor with chronic lymphocytic leukemia.

The chain joins TRBV5-6 to TRBJ1-2; TRBD1 matches 9 bases. This CDR3 is built from 17 residues. Per the germline V gene, CDR1 is SGHDT and CDR2 is YYEEEE. Germline trimming cut 0 bases from V and 7 bases from J; bases unmatched to any gene: 13. The CDR3 bases are TGTGCCAGCAGCTTGGTACTGGACAGGGGAATTCGGCCTGGCTACACCTTC. This translates into CASSLVLDRGIRPGYTF.

The DNA for the CDR3 is TGTGCCAGCTCACTCGACAGGGGTAGGAATGAGCAGTTCTTC. Translating it yields CASSLDRGRNEQFF. The genes are TRBV18 and TRBJ2-1, with TRBD1 matching over 8 bases. This CDR3 comprises 14 residues. Per the germline V gene, CDR1 is KGHSH and CDR2 is LQKENI. Unmatched junction bases numbered 6, after V lost 4 bases and J lost 7 bases.

The V call is TRBV20-1, the J call TRBJ2-1; no clear D. This CDR3 is built from 11 residues. Germline CDR1 and CDR2: DFQATT and SNEGSKA (reference sequence). V was shortened by 3 bases and J by 4 bases, with 4 bases between the two germline ends. CDR3 in amino acids: CSASGYNEQFF. CDR3 nucleotides: TGCAGTGCTAGCGGTTACAATGAGCAGTTCTTC.

This clone was recorded once. V is TRBV27 and J is TRBJ1-5; no firm D call. Trimming cost V 3 bases and J 2 bases, with 8 bases left between them. Germline CDR1 and CDR2: MNHEY and SMNVEV (reference sequence). The CDR3 is made up of 14 amino acids. The DNA for the CDR3 is TGTGCCAGCAGTTTCACAGCGGGCAATCAGCCCCAGCATTTT. Translation gives CASSFTAGNQPQHF.

This clone was seen once. J is TRBJ1-1 and V is TRBV7-9; D unclear. The germline V gene has CDR1 SEHNR and CDR2 FQNEAQ (reference sequence). V lost 6 bases, J lost 2 bases, and 10 bases lay in between. This CDR3 spans 13 amino acids. The CDR3 protein is CASSIGYNTEAFF. The CDR3 nucleotides read TGTGCCAGCAGTATAGGGTACAACACTGAAGCTTTCTTT.

V gene TRBV5-4 combines with J gene TRBJ2-1, with TRBD1 identical over 11 bases. Germline V gives CDR1 SGHNT, CDR2 YYREEE (reference sequence). This CDR3 comprises 15 residues. The V and J ends lost 0 bases and 9 bases, in that order; junction bases with no gene match: 5. CDR3 sequence (DNA): TGTGCCAGCAGCTTGGGGGACAGGGGGTCAGGTGAGCAGTTCTTC. Protein: CASSLGDRGSGEQFF.

This sequence joins TRBV28 and TRBJ2-1; 13 positions match TRBD2. Losses at the gene ends were 6 bases for V and 9 bases for J; bases not matched to a gene: 8. CDR1 and CDR2 from the germline V gene are MDHEN and SYDVKM. This CDR3 has 15 amino acids. The CDR3 spells CASRLAGGPRGEQFF. DNA of the CDR3: TGTGCCAGCAGACTAGCGGGAGGGCCTCGGGGTGAGCAGTTCTTC.

The rearrangement uses TRBV5-1 and TRBJ1-1, with 7 bases lining up with TRBD1. The CDR3 is 12 residues long. The V gene's germline CDR1 is SGHRS and CDR2 YFSETQ. V dropped 0 bases and J dropped 11; count of bases not matched to a gene: 4. CDR3 sequence: CASSLAQGVAFF. Written as DNA, the CDR3 is TGCGCCAGCAGCTTGGCCCAGGGGGTGGCTTTCTTT.

The chain combines TRBV27 with TRBJ2-3; 8 bases agree with TRBD2. The CDR3 consists of 16 residues. The trim removed 5 bases at V and 0 bases at J, leaving 7 bases unmatched. The germline CDR1 and CDR2 sequences are MNHEY and SMNVEV (reference sequence). CDR3 protein: CASSPGLAYSTDTQYF. The CDR3, as DNA: TGTGCCAGCAGTCCCGGACTAGCATACAGCACAGATACGCAGTATTTT.

The gene calls are TRBV6-6 and TRBJ2-7; D call uncertain. Deletions cut 8 bases from V and 0 bases from J, with 11 bases between. Germline values: CDR1 MNHNY, CDR2 SVGAGI (reference sequence). This CDR3 contains 13 residues. The CDR3 reads CASVRSNSYEQYF. CDR3 bases: TGTGCCAGCGTTCGGTCTAACTCCTACGAGCAGTACTTC.

The chain is built from TRBV5-1 and TRBJ1-2, with D possibly being TRBD1 (5 bases). CDR1 is SGHRS and CDR2 is YFSETQ in the germline V gene. The V gene lost 0 bases and the J gene lost 2 bases, with 5 bases spanning the gap. The CDR3 runs 13 residues. CDR3 in amino acids: CASSLGGNYGYTF. The CDR3 DNA reads as TGCGCCAGCAGCTTGGGGGGGAACTATGGCTACACCTTC.

This clone was seen a handful of times. This sequence joins TRBV18 and TRBJ2-2; 8 positions agree with TRBD2. The germline V gene encodes CDR1 KGHSH and CDR2 LQKENI. J was trimmed by 3 bases and V by 3 bases; bases with no gene match: 3. There are 15 residues in the CDR3. The CDR3 protein is CASSPILADTGELFF. The CDR3 DNA reads as TGTGCCAGCTCACCGATACTAGCGGACACCGGGGAGCTGTTTTTT.

Concerning this clone itself: The junction differs from germline at one of its ends, possibly a read error. The V gene is TRBV19, the J gene TRBJ2-3; D is ambiguous. The CDR3 runs to 13 residues. In germline, CDR1 is LNHDA, CDR2 SQIVND (reference sequence). The CDR3 sequence: CAGSYTITDTQYF. CDR3 in DNA: TGTGCCGGTAGCTACACGATTACAGATACGCAGTATTTT.

V and J are TRBV10-3 and TRBJ2-1; D not resolved. Trimming took 2 bases from V and 7 from J, leaving 3 bases between them. The germline CDR1 and CDR2 sequences are ENHRY and SYGVKD. The CDR3 runs 11 residues. As DNA, the CDR3 is TGTGCCATCAGTGAGGCAAATGAGCAGTTCTTC. Protein product: CAISEANEQFF.